The entry that follows covers one TCR beta chain sequence. This sample was taken from a study of shared T cell receptors in the human thymus. Method: immunoSEQ multiplex PCR; TCRdb's copy keeps in-frame clones and lacks some. The table records hundreds of thousands of clones, approximately 87% of them present only once. The CDR3 is made up of 16 amino acids. CDR1 and CDR2 from the germline V gene are SGHNT and YYREEE (reference sequence). V lost 3 bases to trimming and J lost 0 bases; unmatched junction nucleotides: 6. The same sample was also studied in work on human thymus T cells. That work states: Congenital heart defects were the reason for the corrective surgery that the donors, healthy Finnish infants, were having. Corrective cardiac operations yielded the resected thymus tissue. Related work showed strongly overlapping thymic repertoires across unrelated individuals.

This receptor was taken from a boy younger than two with a congenital heart defect. Source material: thymocytes. The chain links TRBV5-4 to TRBJ2-4; 7 bases are shared with TRBD2. The CDR3 protein is CASSSGRNLAKNIQYF. CDR3 DNA: TGTGCCAGCAGCTCCGGGAGGAACCTAGCCAAAAACATTCAGTACTTC. Based on the CDR3 plus reference TRBV5-4 and TRBJ2-4, the full variable domain is ETGVTQSPTHLIKTRGQQVTLRCSSQSGHNTVSWYQQALGQGPQFIFQYYREEENGRGNFPPRFSGLQFPNYSSELNVNALELDDSALYLCASSSGRNLAKNIQYFGAGTRLSVL.